Following are 18 T cell receptor beta chains from one sample sequenced in a study of blood T cell repertoires in COVID-19. Sequenced by immunoSEQ multiplex PCR; TCRdb stores in-frame clones only, minus some. This sample has about 300,000 clones, with approximately 85% found just once. Sequences were obtained from PBMCs or T cells enriched from blood (not recorded which). These receptors were taken from a man in his thirties or forties who had recovered from COVID-19.

The chain employs TRBV6-2 or TRBV6-3 and TRBJ1-5; D might be TRBD1 (6 bases). CDR3 size: 17 residues. The V gene's germline CDR1 is MNHEY and CDR2 SVGEGT. With 2 bases removed from V and 7 bases from J, the gap between germline ends came to 21 bases. The CDR3 DNA is TGTGCCAGCAGTTACCCCACCGCGGGGGGCCCATGGCAGCCCCAGCATTTT. Translation gives CASSYPTAGGPWQPQHF.

This rearrangement joins TRBV3-1 (or the pseudogene TRBV3-2) to TRBJ1-6, with 8 bases fitting TRBD1. Germline-derived CDR1 and CDR2 are LGHDT and YNNKEL (reference sequence). The trim removed 4 bases at V and 11 bases at J, leaving 7 bases unmatched. The CDR3 loop spans 14 amino acids. CDR3 protein: CASSLGQGSTPLHF. Here the CDR3 DNA reads TGTGCCAGCAGCCTCGGACAGGGAAGTACACCCCTCCACTTT.

This clone occurred a few times. The chain employs TRBV11-2 and TRBJ1-3; weak D call: TRBD1 (6 bases). V lost 2 bases and J 8 bases, leaving 13 bases between the germline ends. CDR3 length: 14 residues. CDR1 SGHAT and CDR2 FQNNGV come from the germline V gene. The CDR3 is CASSLITGLDTIYF. CDR3 nucleotides: TGTGCCAGCAGCTTAATTACAGGGTTGGACACCATATATTTT. Variable domain in full (rest from reference TRBV11-2 and TRBJ1-3): EAGVAQSPRYKIIEKRQSVAFWCNPISGHATLYWYQQILGQGPKLLIQFQNNGVVDDSQLPKDRFSAERLKGVDSTLKIQPAKLEDSAVYLCASSLITGLDTIYFGEGSWLTVV.

In regard to this clone: Different DNA sequences within this sample yield the same CDR3. The chain carries TRBV19 and TRBJ2-1; TRBD2 matches 8 bases. Germline assignment: CDR1 LNHDA and CDR2 SQIVND (reference sequence). The CDR3 is 15 amino acids. The V and J ends lost 1 base and 3 bases, in that order; junction bases with no gene match: 2. The CDR3 region is CASSIVGTSYNEQFF. The CDR3, as DNA: TGTGCCAGTAGTATAGTGGGGACTAGCTACAATGAGCAGTTCTTC.

V and J are TRBV23-1 and TRBJ2-7; 7 bases align to TRBD1. TRBV23-1 is an ORF, and what it does is uncertain. Unmatched junction bases numbered 17, after V lost 10 bases and J lost 5 bases. The CDR3 runs to 15 residues. The CDR3: CATPSKTGVDDEQYF. Written as DNA, the CDR3 is TGCGCCACCCCCTCTAAAACAGGGGTGGATGACGAGCAGTACTTC.

The chain uses TRBV10-3 and TRBJ1-1; 8 nucleotides agree with TRBD1. Trimming took 3 bases from V and 5 from J; bases not matched to a gene: 11. This CDR3 region has 16 residues. The germline gives CDR1 ENHRY, CDR2 SYGVKD. The CDR3 coding sequence is TGTGCCATCAGTGACCCTATAGGACAGGGAGGAACTGAAGCTTTCTTT. Protein product: CAISDPIGQGGTEAFF.

The chain's CDR3 is CASSLGTSGGGDTQYF. As DNA, the CDR3 is TGTGCCAGCAGCTTAGGGACTAGCGGGGGCGGAGATACGCAGTATTTT. The V gene is TRBV7-6, the J gene TRBJ2-3; 13 bases line up with TRBD2. The CDR3 totals 16 residues. Germline V gives CDR1 SGHVS, CDR2 FNYEAQ. V was pared by 1 base and J by 5 bases, with 3 bases of the junction left unmatched.

The rearrangement uses TRBV14 and TRBJ1-4, with D perhaps TRBD1 (5 bases). This CDR3 has 14 residues. Trimming took 5 bases from V and 4 from J, leaving 11 bases between them. The germline gives CDR1 SGHDN, CDR2 FVKESK. This CDR3 is CASSFRALNEKLFF. The CDR3, as DNA: TGTGCCAGCAGCTTCAGGGCTCTTAATGAAAAACTGTTTTTT.

V usage is TRBV4-3 and J usage is TRBJ2-7; 7 bases align to TRBD1. The CDR3 has 16 residues. CDR1 and CDR2 from the germline V gene are LGHNA and YSLEER. Trimming took 4 bases from V and 2 from J; bases not matched to a gene: 11. Written as DNA, the CDR3 is TGCGCCAGCAGCCGAGGACAGGACCGACCTCCCTACGAGCAGTACTTC. It specifies CASSRGQDRPPYEQYF.

This clone is a singleton in its sample. The chain carries TRBV7-3 and TRBJ1-5; 7 bases agree with TRBD1. Germline V lookup: CDR1 SGHTA, CDR2 FQGTGA. The CDR3 runs to 15 residues. Trimming cost V 2 bases and J 6 bases; bases outside gene matches: 7. The CDR3 region has the DNA TGTGCCAGCAGCTTAGGAGGGGGCCACGGTCAGCCCCAGCATTTT. It translates to CASSLGGGHGQPQHF.

The chain is built from TRBV11-1 and TRBJ2-7, with a tentative D call TRBD2 (6 bases). V lost 1 base, J lost 7 bases, and 8 bases lay in between. The germline gives CDR1 SGHAT, CDR2 FQDESV (reference sequence). This CDR3 comprises 12 residues. CDR3 in DNA: TGTGCCAGCAGCTTAGGTGCGGGGGAGCAGTACTTC. It encodes CASSLGAGEQYF.

The J gene is TRBJ1-3, the V gene TRBV30; no firm D call. V was cut by 1 base and J by 2 bases, with 3 bases left in between. This CDR3 is 12 amino acids long. Germline V gene sequence: CDR1 GTSNPN, CDR2 SVGIG (reference sequence). CDR3 loop: CAWSGAGNTIYF. The CDR3 nucleotides read TGTGCCTGGAGTGGAGCTGGAAACACCATATATTTT. Using reference TRBV30 and TRBJ1-3 for the parts outside the CDR3, the full variable domain is SQTIHQWPATLVQPVGSPLSLECTVEGTSNPNLYWYRQAAGRGLQLLFYSVGIGQISSEVPQNLSASRPQDRQFILSSKKLLLSDSGFYLCAWSGAGNTIYFGEGSWLTVV.

The chain joins TRBV15 to TRBJ1-2; 7 bases map to TRBD1. CDR3 length equals 14 residues. Germline loops: CDR1 LNHNV, CDR2 YYDKDF (reference sequence). The V segment lost 2 bases and the J segment 9 bases; nucleotides outside the gene matches: 9. The CDR3 is CATSRTRQGLSYTF. CDR3 nucleotides: TGTGCCACCAGCAGAACTAGACAGGGCTTGAGCTACACCTTC.

V and J are TRBV21-1 and TRBJ1-4; the DNA was not compared with TRBD1, the D call given in the table. TRBV21-1 is termed a pseudogene. The CDR3 extends over 18 amino acids. The DNA of the CDR3 is TGTGCCAGCAGCAAAGAAAATTCCGGGACAGGATTCTCCGAAAAACTGTTTTTT. This translates into CASSKENSGTGFSEKLFF.

This chain links TRBV24-1 with TRBJ1-1, with 8 bases identical to TRBD1. V gave up 4 bases and J gave up 5 bases; unmatched junction bases: 8. Germline V gene data show CDR1 as KGHDR and CDR2 as SFDVKD. The CDR3 contains 15 residues. The CDR3 DNA follows: TGTGCCACCAGTGACTCAAGCGGACAGGGAACTGAAGCTTTCTTT. Translation gives CATSDSSGQGTEAFF.

This clone was seen a handful of times. The chain combines TRBV7-3 with TRBJ2-2; possibly TRBD1 for D (5 bases). The germline gives CDR1 SGHTA, CDR2 FQGTGA. V gave up 6 bases and J gave up 4 bases, with 6 bases separating them. There are 12 residues in the CDR3. The chain's CDR3 is CASRQGTGELFF. The CDR3 nucleotides read TGTGCCAGCAGGCAGGGCACCGGGGAGCTGTTTTTT.

The rearrangement joins TRBV19 to TRBJ1-1; 10 bases align to TRBD1. The trim removed 4 bases at V and 3 bases at J, leaving 5 bases unmatched. The CDR3 runs 15 residues. Germline V CDR1 and CDR2: LNHDA, SQIVND (reference sequence). The CDR3 region is CASSTGQGMDTEAFF. CDR3 DNA: TGTGCCAGTAGTACGGGACAGGGGATGGACACTGAAGCTTTCTTT.

V usage is TRBV10-1 and J usage is TRBJ2-7; 7 bases align to TRBD1. V was pared by 0 bases and J by 1 base, with 9 bases of the junction left unmatched. The CDR3 has 17 amino acids. Germline CDR1 reads WNHNN; CDR2 reads SYGVQD (reference sequence). The CDR3 region has the DNA TGCGCCAGCAGTGAGTCGAAGGACAGGTCGATATCCTACGAGCAGTACTTC. Amino acids: CASSESKDRSISYEQYF.